Presented here are 26 T cell receptor beta chains from one specimen sequenced in a study of cytomegalovirus exposure and HLA in healthy donors. A multiplex PCR was run with 60 Vbeta primers and 13 Jbeta primers. Some clones are missing from TCRdb's copy, which holds only in-frame ones; the method was immunoSEQ multiplex PCR. Here the sample spans some 110,000 clones, roughly 80% being singletons. Input material: PBMCs. The receptors come from a man aged 55 to 70 in good health and CMV-seronegative.

This clone is a singleton in its sample. One end of the junction varies from germline; a read error may be responsible. This chain joins TRBV5-1 and TRBJ1-2; possibly TRBD1 for D (6 bases). The CDR3 has 14 amino acids. CDR1 SGHRS and CDR2 YFSETQ come from the germline V gene. The CDR3 loop reads CASSLTTGNYDYTF. For the CDR3, the DNA is TGCGCCAGCAGCTTGACGACAGGCAACTATGACTACACCTTC.

This clone was seen once. The J gene is TRBJ1-1, the V gene TRBV2; D perhaps matches TRBD1 (6 bases). The germline V and J ends were trimmed by 6 bases and 1 base, with 9 bases remaining between them. The CDR3 is made up of 13 amino acids. The V gene's germline CDR1 is SNHLY and CDR2 FYNNEI. The CDR3 nucleotides read TGTGCCAGCAGATCACAGGGGAACACTGAAGCTTTCTTT. Translation gives CASRSQGNTEAFF.

The DNA for the CDR3 is TGTGCCAGCAGCTTAGGAGTCAGCGCAACTAATGAAAAACTGTTTTTT. Its translation: CASSLGVSATNEKLFF. The chain recombines TRBV7-2 with TRBJ1-4; D is unresolved. Trimming removed 1 base at V and 0 bases at J, with 9 bases between. The V gene's germline CDR1 is SGHTA and CDR2 FQGNSA. The CDR3 totals 16 residues. Drawing the rest from reference TRBV7-2 and TRBJ1-4, the complete variable domain is GAGVSQSPSNKVTEKGKDVELRCDPISGHTALYWYRQSLGQGLEFLIYFQGNSAPDKSGLPSDRFSAERTGGSVSTLTIQRTQQEDSAVYLCASSLGVSATNEKLFFGSGTQLSVL.

Worth noting for this clone: One end of the junction does not line up with germline, which may come from a read error. The chain has TRBV30 and TRBJ2-7; perhaps TRBD1 as D (6 bases). The V gene's germline CDR1 is GTSNPN and CDR2 SVGIG (reference sequence). The CDR3 sequence is 14 residues long. The DNA for the CDR3 is TGTGCCTGGAGTGGGCAGGGGCCTATCTACGGGCAGTACTTC. The encoded protein is CAWSGQGPIYGQYF.

This clone was seen more than once but under ten times. The chain joins TRBV7-9 to TRBJ2-1, with D perhaps TRBD1 (6 bases). Trimming pared 5 bases from V and 0 bases from J, leaving 14 bases between. Germline V gene data show CDR1 as SEHNR and CDR2 as FQNEAQ (reference sequence). This CDR3 is built from 16 residues. The CDR3 DNA sequence: TGTGCCAGCAGCCTTCTCATGACAGGCTCCTACAATGAGCAGTTCTTC. It is translated as CASSLLMTGSYNEQFF.

This chain links TRBV29-1 with TRBJ2-5; maybe TRBD1 (6 bases). CDR1 and CDR2 (germline): SQVTM, ANQGSEA. This CDR3 comprises 13 residues. Trimming cost V 3 bases and J 5 bases, with 13 bases left between them. The CDR3 sequence is CSVELQGGETQYF. CDR3 DNA sequence: TGCAGCGTTGAGCTACAGGGCGGGGAGACCCAGTACTTC.

The V gene is TRBV6-1, the J gene TRBJ1-6; D unclear. Germline V gene data show CDR1 as MNHNS and CDR2 as SASEGT. This CDR3 is built from 17 residues. The V and J ends lost 4 bases and 9 bases respectively, with 22 bases between them. The CDR3 is CASSGRIRNYPSSPLHF. CDR3 nucleotide sequence: TGTGCCAGCAGTGGGCGAATAAGGAACTATCCTTCTTCACCCCTCCACTTT.

This sequence joins TRBV20-1 and TRBJ2-5, with D possibly TRBD2 on 5 matching bases. CDR3 length equals 10 residues. Per the germline V gene, CDR1 is DFQATT and CDR2 is SNEGSKA (reference sequence). The V end was cut by 4 bases, the J end by 9 bases, with 9 bases between. CDR3 sequence (DNA): TGCAGTGCTACGGACTCGGCCCAGTACTTC. Protein: CSATDSAQYF.

The chain couples TRBV19 to TRBJ1-5; D is unclear. The CDR3 covers 14 residues. Trimming left V 0 bases short and J 4 bases short, with 7 bases between. The germline CDR1 and CDR2 sequences are LNHDA and SQIVND (reference sequence). The CDR3 loop is CASSIDGRNQPQHF. The CDR3 DNA follows: TGTGCCAGTAGTATAGATGGGAGAAATCAGCCCCAGCATTTT. The whole variable domain, remainder taken from reference TRBV19 and TRBJ1-5, is DGGITQSPKYLFRKEGQNVTLSCEQNLNHDAMYWYRQDPGQGLRLIYYSQIVNDFQKGDIAEGYSVSREKKESFPLTVTSAQKNPTAFYLCASSIDGRNQPQHFGDGTRLSIL.

This sequence joins TRBV6-1 and TRBJ1-4; D unclear. The germline gives CDR1 MNHNS, CDR2 SASEGT. The CDR3 contains 14 residues. Trimming removed 4 bases at V and 3 bases at J, with 9 bases between. The CDR3 DNA is TGTGCCAGCAGTGTACCCCCAGCTAATGAAAAACTGTTTTTT. Amino acids: CASSVPPANEKLFF.

This clone was recorded once. This chain joins TRBV7-2 and TRBJ1-2; a possible D gene is TRBD1 (6 bases). Trimming stripped 0 bases from V and 1 base from J, with 15 bases between. The CDR3 consists of 17 residues. In germline, CDR1 is SGHTA, CDR2 FQGNSA. This CDR3 is CASSLAGTGTLNYGYTF. CDR3 nucleotide sequence: TGTGCCAGCAGCTTAGCCGGAACAGGGACCCTTAACTATGGCTACACCTTC.

The chain combines TRBV5-1 with TRBJ2-1, with D perhaps TRBD1 (6 bases). V lost 2 bases and J lost 5, with 20 bases in between. The V gene's germline CDR1 is SGHRS and CDR2 YFSETQ. CDR3 size: 17 residues. The CDR3 spells CASSFLRDTATNNEQFF. CDR3 in DNA: TGCGCCAGCAGCTTCTTAAGGGACACGGCTACGAACAATGAGCAGTTCTTC.

This chain links TRBV29-1 with TRBJ1-1; TRBD1 matches 9 bases. The trim removed 6 bases at V and 1 base at J, leaving 6 bases unmatched. Germline values: CDR1 SQVTM, CDR2 ANQGSEA. There are 14 residues in the CDR3. CDR3 amino acids: CSVQGQGKNTEAFF. CDR3 bases: TGCAGCGTCCAAGGACAGGGGAAGAACACTGAAGCTTTCTTT. Supplemented by reference TRBV29-1 and TRBJ1-1, the full variable domain reads SAVISQKPSRDICQRGTSLTIQCQVDSQVTMMFWYRQQPGQSLTLIATANQGSEATYESGFVIDKFPISRPNLTFSTLTVSNMSPEDSSIYLCSVQGQGKNTEAFFGQGTRLTVV.

This chain uses TRBV7-9 with TRBJ2-5; D remains unclear. The CDR3 has 16 amino acids. V lost 6 bases to trimming and J lost 3 bases, with 20 bases between them. The germline V gene encodes CDR1 SEHNR and CDR2 FQNEAQ (reference sequence). In nucleotides, the CDR3 is TGTGCCAGCAGGCCAAGGCTAGGCCCCCTTAAAGAGACCCAGTACTTC. This translates into CASRPRLGPLKETQYF.

The chain recombines TRBV4-3 with TRBJ1-2; 11 positions match TRBD1. There are 17 residues in the CDR3. Germline lookup yields CDR1 LGHNA and CDR2 YSLEER. V shed 1 base and J 3 bases; nucleotides not matched to a gene: 7. The CDR3 spells CASSQGRTGGTDYGYTF. The CDR3 DNA follows: TGCGCCAGCAGCCAAGGGCGGACAGGGGGCACGGACTATGGCTACACCTTC.

The rearrangement links TRBV7-9 to TRBJ1-2; D is unclear. The CDR3 length is 11 residues. V gave up 1 base and J gave up 9 bases, with 6 bases separating them. Germline loops: CDR1 SEHNR, CDR2 FQNEAQ (reference sequence). CDR3 DNA: TGTGCCAGCAGCTTAGTAGAGAGCTACACCTTC. Translating it yields CASSLVESYTF.

CDR3 bases: TGTGCCAGCAGTGACTCCGGAGGGGGCGTACCGGCCGGGGAGCTGTTTTTT. Protein product: CASSDSGGGVPAGELFF. V and J are TRBV6-4 and TRBJ2-2; TRBD1 is a possible D gene (7 bases). CDR1 is MRHNA, CDR2 SNTAGT, per germline. The CDR3 length is 17 residues. Trimming removed 0 bases at V and 6 bases at J, with 17 bases between.

Only a few counts were recorded for this clone. The chain carries TRBV6-5 and TRBJ2-1; maybe TRBD1 (5 bases). Germline V gene lookup returns CDR1 MNHEY and CDR2 SVGAGI. Trimming removed 0 bases from V and 7 bases from J, with 16 bases in between. This CDR3 is 16 amino acids long. The DNA of the CDR3 is TGTGCCAGCAGTTACTCGAACGGCAGGGCCCAGAATGAGCAGTTCTTC. It is translated as CASSYSNGRAQNEQFF.

The chain joins TRBV7-2 to TRBJ2-5; 7 bases map to TRBD2. CDR3 size: 15 residues. CDR1 SGHTA and CDR2 FQGNSA come from the germline V gene. V gave up 4 bases and J gave up 3 bases; unmatched junction bases: 8. DNA for the CDR3: TGTGCCAGCAGCTCGGCACGGGGGGTAGAAGAGACCCAGTACTTC. Residues: CASSSARGVEETQYF.

This sequence joins TRBV6-5 and TRBJ2-1, with D possibly being TRBD1 (6 bases). V was pared by 2 bases and J by 5 bases, with 10 bases between. This CDR3 has 14 amino acids. CDR1 and CDR2 (germline): MNHEY, SVGAGI. CDR3 loop: CASSYTGQHNEQFF. CDR3 DNA: TGTGCCAGCAGTTACACCGGACAGCACAATGAGCAGTTCTTC.

The chain couples TRBV5-1 to TRBJ1-1, with TRBD1 as a possible D gene (5 bases). Germline V lookup: CDR1 SGHRS, CDR2 YFSETQ. The germline V and J ends were trimmed by 0 bases and 1 base, with 7 bases remaining between them. This CDR3 has 14 residues. The CDR3 sequence: CASSLEQENTEAFF. CDR3 sequence (DNA): TGCGCCAGCAGCTTGGAACAGGAGAACACTGAAGCTTTCTTT.

The chain employs TRBV30 and TRBJ2-7, with a weak D call TRBD2 (5 bases). The ends were cut back, 2 bases at V and 5 bases at J, with 16 bases in the middle. CDR1 is GTSNPN, CDR2 SVGIG, per germline (reference sequence). This CDR3 spans 14 amino acids. CDR3 nucleotides: TGTGCCTGGAGTCGGGGTACGAGATCCAACGAGCAGTACTTC. Amino acid sequence: CAWSRGTRSNEQYF.

This clone has just one count. The chain carries TRBV4-3 and TRBJ2-5; D call uncertain. V was pared by 0 bases and J by 4 bases, with 12 bases between. CDR1 LGHNA and CDR2 YSLEER come from the germline V gene. The CDR3 extends over 15 amino acids. The CDR3 bases are TGCGCCAGCAGCCAAGACCACGCCCCCGGAGAGACCCAGTACTTC. Translated, it gives CASSQDHAPGETQYF.

CDR3 protein: CASSLELGTSNTQYF. For the CDR3, the DNA is TGTGCCAGCAGCTTAGAACTGGGGACATCTAATACGCAGTATTTT. This chain joins TRBV11-2 and TRBJ2-3; D is perhaps TRBD1 (6 bases). CDR3 length equals 15 residues. The V and J ends lost 0 bases and 7 bases respectively, with 14 bases between them. From germline, CDR1 is SGHAT and CDR2 FQNNGV.

This clone showed up just a few times. The chain is built from TRBV28 and TRBJ2-7, with 9 bases that match TRBD2. The V gene's germline CDR1 is MDHEN and CDR2 SYDVKM. The J segment lost 5 bases and the V segment lost 2 bases, leaving 16 bases of the junction unmatched. This CDR3 has 18 residues. The CDR3 is CASSLGGYGSGGRNEQYV. The CDR3, as DNA: TGTGCCAGCAGTTTAGGGGGATATGGTAGCGGGGGCCGGAACGAGCAGTACGTC.

The rearrangement links TRBV5-1 to TRBJ1-1, with unresolved D. The V and J ends lost 4 bases and 7 bases respectively, with 17 bases between them. The CDR3 sequence is 14 residues long. CDR1 SGHRS and CDR2 YFSETQ come from the germline V gene. The CDR3 bases are TGCGCCAGCAGCGCCGGCGGCAACTCGATTGAAGCTTTCTTT. This translates into CASSAGGNSIEAFF. The full variable domain, in which reference TRBV5-1 and TRBJ1-1 provide the parts outside the CDR3, is KAGVTQTPRYLIKTRGQQVTLSCSPISGHRSVSWYQQTPGQGLQFLFEYFSETQRNKGNFPGRFSGRQFSNSRSEMNVSTLELGDSALYLCASSAGGNSIEAFFGQGTRLTVV.